The entry below gives a single TCR beta chain sequence along with its context. What it binds is not known. The protocol was immunoSEQ multiplex PCR, while the TCRdb copy is restricted to in-frame clones and leaves out a portion. The sample holds 140,000 to 150,000 clones, 85% to 95% seen once. The sample belongs to a study of T cell responses to AZD1222 COVID-19 vaccine. Whole-study findings and limits: Seropositive AZD1222 recipients at baseline numbered only five or six.

This receptor was taken from an adult who had recovered from COVID-19. The source was peripheral blood, collected after recovery from COVID-19.

The CDR3, as DNA: TGTGCCAGCAGCTCCCACAGTCCCCCGACACTTAACTATGGCTACACCTTC. Its protein is CASSSHSPPTLNYGYTF. This chain connects TRBV7-9 to TRBJ1-2; D is unresolved. This CDR3 region has 17 residues. Germline loops: CDR1 SEHNR, CDR2 FQNEAQ (reference sequence). The V end was cut by 4 bases, the J end by 1 base, with 19 bases between.